The clone carrying this T cell receptor beta chain was recorded many times. The antigen is undetermined. The making of cDNA relied on 5'RACE with 10-nucleotide random UMIs. A single record per CDR3 protein comes from TCRdb applying MiXCR to the 5' RACE reads. The sample lists around 21,000 distinct CDR3 sequences, 7.5% occurring once. CD4+ or CD8+ T cells, more than 750,000 per library, were used for sorted libraries. This CDR3 is built from 12 residues. Germline V gene sequence: CDR1 SEHNR, CDR2 FQNEAQ (reference sequence). Trimming took 3 bases from V and 3 from J, leaving 6 bases between them. This sample is part of a study of neurological immune-mediated disorders. Findings of the study overall: It was HTLV-1-associated myelopathy that showed the most TCR clonal expansion, while multiple sclerosis showed the least, falling below healthy controls. The absence of any CDR3 amino acid sequence shared by expanded clones across subjects suggests that repertoires were private in all groups.

V usage is TRBV7-9 and J usage is TRBJ2-7; possibly TRBD1 for D (5 bases). The sample taken for sequencing was CD8+ T cells from blood. This receptor was identified in a woman between 25 and 40 years old with HTLV-1-associated myelopathy (HAM/TSP). The CDR3 region is CASSFDSYEQYF. DNA of the CDR3: TGTGCCAGCAGCTTCGACAGCTACGAGCAGTACTTC.